The entry that follows covers one T cell receptor beta chain sequence. Antigen: not known. Looked up from germline, CDR1 is SQVTM and CDR2 is ANQGSEA. CDR3 size: 13 residues. Trimming took 6 bases from V and 5 from J, leaving 16 bases between them. One entry per CDR3 protein, called by TCRdb with MiXCR from the 5' RACE reads. The data hold roughly 340,000 distinct CDR3 sequences, with more than 25% observed a single time. The donors were healthy female monozygous twins, three pairs in total. Reared together, all three twin pairs probably met the same infectious agents and vaccines. This sample is drawn from a study of identical twins' blood T cells. Findings of the study overall: Out-of-frame TCRbeta clonotypes reportedly had markedly more similar V usage in twins than unrelated donors. Shared CDR3 clonotype counts tracked mainly the product of cloneset sizes.

The receptor was isolated from a woman aged 18-49 years in good health. Sequencing was carried out using PBMCs. V is TRBV29-1 and J is TRBJ1-1; D might be TRBD1 (6 bases). The CDR3 reads CSVRVQGITEAFF. DNA for the CDR3: TGCAGCGTACGAGTACAGGGAATAACTGAAGCTTTCTTT.